Described below is a single T cell receptor (beta chain) sequence and its context. The antigen is undetermined. V was clipped by 2 bases and J by 5 bases, with 8 bases between them. This CDR3 contains 13 residues. Per the germline V gene, CDR1 is SGHRS and CDR2 is YFSETQ. These data come from a study of identical twins. Broader study findings: Beta clonotypes that were abundant in cord blood contained fewer insertions, a pattern absent from memory repertoires. For out-of-frame beta sequences, excess twin sharing was weaker.

The authors used template switching to add a universal primer site and gave cDNA unique molecular identifiers. TCRdb reprocessed the 5' RACE reads via MiXCR and lists one record per CDR3 protein. The table lists 500,000 or so distinct CDR3 sequences, roughly an eighth of them singletons. Another study also made use of these data, one on yellow fever vaccine responses in identical twins.

The sequenced sample consisted of CD4+ T cells sorted from blood. The rearrangement links TRBV5-1 to TRBJ2-1, with TRBD1 as a possible D gene (5 bases). This receptor was obtained from a woman under 30 in good health. The CDR3 region is CASSLRGNNEQFF. CDR3 nucleotides: TGCGCCAGCAGCTTAAGGGGCAACAATGAGCAGTTCTTC. Full variable domain (rest looked up from reference TRBV5-1 and TRBJ2-1): KAGVTQTPRYLIKTRGQQVTLSCSPISGHRSVSWYQQTPGQGLQFLFEYFSETQRNKGNFPGRFSGRQFSNSRSEMNVSTLELGDSALYLCASSLRGNNEQFFGPGTRLTVL.